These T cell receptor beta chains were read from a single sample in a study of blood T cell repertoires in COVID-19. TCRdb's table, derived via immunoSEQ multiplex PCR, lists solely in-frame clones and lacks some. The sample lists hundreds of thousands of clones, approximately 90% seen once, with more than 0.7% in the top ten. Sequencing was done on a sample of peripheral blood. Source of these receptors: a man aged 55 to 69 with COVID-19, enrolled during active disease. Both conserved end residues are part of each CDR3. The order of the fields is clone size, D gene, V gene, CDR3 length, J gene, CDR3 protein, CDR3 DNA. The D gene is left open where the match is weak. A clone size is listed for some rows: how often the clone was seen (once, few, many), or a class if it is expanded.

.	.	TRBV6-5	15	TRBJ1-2	CASSYGGGVDYGYTF	TGTGCCAGCAGTTACGGAGGGGGGGTGGACTATGGCTACACCTTC
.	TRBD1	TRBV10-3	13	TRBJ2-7	CAISEGQAYEQYF	TGTGCCATCAGTGAGGGACAGGCCTACGAGCAGTACTTC
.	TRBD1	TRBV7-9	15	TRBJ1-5	CASSASGQTNQPQHF	TGTGCCAGCAGCGCCTCGGGACAGACGAATCAGCCCCAGCATTTT
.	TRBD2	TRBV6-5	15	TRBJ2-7	CASTYSTSGSREQYF	TGTGCCAGCACCTACTCGACTAGCGGGTCTCGGGAGCAGTACTTC
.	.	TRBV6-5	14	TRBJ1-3	CASSYGGQGNTIYF	TGTGCCAGCAGTTACGGTGGACAGGGAAACACCATATATTTT
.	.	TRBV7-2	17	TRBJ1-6	CASSSVTGTGRGSPLHF	TGTGCCAGCAGCTCTGTTACTGGGACGGGCAGGGGTTCACCCCTCCACTTT
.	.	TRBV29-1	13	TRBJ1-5	CSVGTGRGQPQHF	TGCAGCGTTGGGACGGGGAGGGGGCAGCCCCAGCATTTT
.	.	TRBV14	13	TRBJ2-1	CASSQDPGIQQFF	TGTGCCAGCAGCCAAGACCCAGGGATCCAACAGTTCTTC
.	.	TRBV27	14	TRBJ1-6	CASSLAGLGSPLHF	TGTGCCAGCAGTTTAGCGGGGTTGGGTTCACCCCTCCACTTT
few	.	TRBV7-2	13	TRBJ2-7	CASSLNRAYEQYF	TGTGCCAGCAGCCTCAACAGAGCCTACGAGCAGTACTTC
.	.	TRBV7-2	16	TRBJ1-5	CASSSIGANSNQPQHF	TGTGCCAGCAGCTCCATTGGAGCTAATAGCAATCAGCCCCAGCATTTT
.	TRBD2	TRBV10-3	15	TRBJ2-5	CAISESLAGRETQYF	TGTGCCATCAGTGAGTCGTTAGCGGGGCGGGAGACCCAGTACTTC
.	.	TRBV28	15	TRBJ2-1	CASSFFGRANNEQFF	TGTGCCAGCAGTTTTTTCGGCAGGGCAAACAATGAGCAGTTCTTC
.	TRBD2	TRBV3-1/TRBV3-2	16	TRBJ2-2	CASSQDLAGESGELFF	TGTGCCAGCAGCCAAGATTTAGCGGGGGAATCCGGGGAGCTGTTTTTT
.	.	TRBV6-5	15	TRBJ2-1	CASSIGSGSYNEQFF	TGTGCCAGCAGCATAGGGTCGGGGTCCTACAATGAGCAGTTCTTC
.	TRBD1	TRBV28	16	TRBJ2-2	CASNQGGTGEIGELFF	TGTGCCAGCAACCAAGGGGGGACAGGGGAGATCGGGGAGCTGTTTTTT
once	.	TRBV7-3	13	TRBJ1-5	CASSKGERQPQHF	TGTGCCAGCAGTAAAGGGGAAAGGCAGCCCCAGCATTTT
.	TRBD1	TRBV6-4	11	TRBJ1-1	CAAGGNTEAFF	TGTGCCGCAGGGGGGAACACTGAAGCTTTCTTT
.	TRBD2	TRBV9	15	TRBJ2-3	CASSVLAGQADTQYF	TGTGCCAGCAGCGTACTAGCGGGGCAGGCAGATACGCAGTATTTT
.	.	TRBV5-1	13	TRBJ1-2	CASSDRGVSGYTF	TGCGCCAGCAGTGATCGGGGGGTGTCGGGCTACACCTTC
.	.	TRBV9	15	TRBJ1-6	CASSVDGSENSPLHF	TGTGCCAGCAGCGTAGATGGGTCGGAGAATTCACCCCTCCACTTT
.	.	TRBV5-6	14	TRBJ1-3	CASSLAGKGNTIYF	TGTGCCAGCAGCTTGGCAGGGAAGGGAAACACCATATATTTT
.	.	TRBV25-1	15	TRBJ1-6	CASSTGNPWNSPLHF	TGTGCCAGCAGTACAGGGAATCCGTGGAATTCACCCCTCCACTTT
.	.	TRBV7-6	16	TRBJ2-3	CASSLLLGSGTDTQYF	TGTGCCAGCAGCCTCCTTCTAGGGAGCGGCACAGATACGCAGTATTTT
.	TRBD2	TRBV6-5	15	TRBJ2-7	CASSYSGRGDYEQYF	TGTGCCAGCAGTTACTCGGGGCGGGGGGACTACGAGCAGTACTTC
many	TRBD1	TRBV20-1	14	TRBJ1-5	CSASGQGESQPQHF	TGCAGTGCTAGTGGACAGGGGGAAAGTCAGCCCCAGCATTTT
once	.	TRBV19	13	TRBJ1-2	CASRTGLTYGYTF	TGTGCCAGTCGCACAGGGCTTACCTATGGCTACACCTTC
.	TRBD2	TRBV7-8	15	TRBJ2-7	CASSLDSGSPVEQYF	TGTGCCAGCAGCTTAGATAGCGGGAGTCCGGTCGAGCAGTACTTC
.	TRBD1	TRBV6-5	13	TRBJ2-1	CASIKTGVNEQFF	TGTGCCAGCATTAAAACAGGGGTCAATGAGCAGTTCTTC
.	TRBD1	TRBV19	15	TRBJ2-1	CASRARDSFANEQFF	TGTGCCAGTAGGGCCCGGGACAGCTTTGCCAATGAGCAGTTCTTC
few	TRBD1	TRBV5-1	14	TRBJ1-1	CASSWGQGNTEAFF	TGCGCCAGCAGCTGGGGACAGGGAAACACTGAAGCTTTCTTT
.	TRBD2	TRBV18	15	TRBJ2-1	CASSSASGTMNEQFF	TGTGCCAGCTCATCCGCTAGCGGGACCATGAATGAGCAGTTCTTC
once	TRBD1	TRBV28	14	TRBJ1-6	CASSLYGRGSPLHF	TGTGCCAGCAGTTTGTATGGCAGGGGGTCACCCCTCCACTTT
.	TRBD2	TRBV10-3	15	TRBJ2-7	CAIDPPLAGVYEQYF	TGTGCCATAGACCCCCCTCTAGCGGGAGTTTACGAGCAGTACTTC
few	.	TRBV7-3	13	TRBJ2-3	CASSLTVRDTQYF	TGTGCCAGCAGCTTAACGGTCCGGGATACGCAGTATTTT
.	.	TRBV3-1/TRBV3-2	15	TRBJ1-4	CASSQVTSQNEKLFF	TGTGCCAGCAGCCAAGTTACCAGTCAAAATGAAAAACTGTTTTTT
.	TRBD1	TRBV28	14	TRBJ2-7	CASSPTGISYEQYF	TGTGCCAGCAGTCCGACAGGGATCTCCTACGAGCAGTACTTC
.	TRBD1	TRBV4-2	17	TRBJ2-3	CASSQVPGQGDPDTQYF	TGTGCCAGCAGCCAAGTCCCGGGACAGGGTGATCCAGATACGCAGTATTTT
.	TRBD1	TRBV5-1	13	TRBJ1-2	CASSFDRGKDYTF	TGCGCCAGCAGCTTCGACAGGGGAAAGGACTACACCTTC
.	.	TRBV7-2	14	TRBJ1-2	CASSLAGGNYGYTF	TGTGCCAGCAGCTTAGCGGGGGGTAACTATGGCTACACCTTC
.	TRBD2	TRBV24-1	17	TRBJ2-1	CATSEPGTSGRDNEQFF	TGTGCCACCAGTGAGCCCGGGACTAGCGGGAGGGACAATGAGCAGTTCTTC
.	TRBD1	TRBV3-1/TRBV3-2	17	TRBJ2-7	CASSQLRGGTGSYEQYF	TGTGCCAGCAGCCAATTGCGTGGGGGGACAGGGTCCTACGAGCAGTACTTC
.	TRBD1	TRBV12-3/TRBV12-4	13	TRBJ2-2	CASRDRLEGELFF	TGTGCCAGCAGGGACAGGCTCGAGGGGGAGCTGTTTTTT
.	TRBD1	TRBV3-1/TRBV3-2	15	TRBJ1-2	CASSQGTGGHYGYTF	TGTGCCAGCAGCCAAGGGACAGGGGGCCACTATGGCTACACCTTC
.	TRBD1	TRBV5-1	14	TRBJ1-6	CASSPGTGGSPLHF	TGCGCCAGCAGCCCCGGGACAGGGGGCTCACCCCTCCACTTT
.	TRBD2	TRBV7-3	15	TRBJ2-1	CASSLIGTSLDEQFF	TGTGCCAGCAGCTTAATCGGGACTAGTCTCGATGAGCAGTTCTTC
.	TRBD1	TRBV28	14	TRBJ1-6	CASRPGTANSPLHF	TGTGCCAGCAGGCCGGGGACAGCCAATTCACCCCTCCACTTT
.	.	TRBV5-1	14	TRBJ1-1	CASSSLMGGTEAFF	TGCGCCAGCAGCTCCCTCATGGGGGGAACTGAAGCTTTCTTT
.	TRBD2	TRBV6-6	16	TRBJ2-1	CASSYSGGGAKYEQFF	TGTGCCAGCAGTTACTCGGGCGGGGGGGCAAAGTATGAGCAGTTCTTC
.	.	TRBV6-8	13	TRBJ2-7	CARWPLVRVEQYF	TGTGCCAGGTGGCCCCTCGTGAGGGTCGAGCAGTACTTC
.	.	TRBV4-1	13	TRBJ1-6	CASSQGRGSPLHF	TGCGCCAGCAGCCAAGGGCGGGGTTCACCCCTCCACTTT
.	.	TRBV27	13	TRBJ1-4	CASGSGGWEKLFF	TGTGCCAGCGGATCGGGAGGTTGGGAAAAACTGTTTTTT
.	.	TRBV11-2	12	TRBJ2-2	CASSLAPGELFF	TGTGCCAGCTCCTTGGCCCCCGGGGAGCTGTTTTTT
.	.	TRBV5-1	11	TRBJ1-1	CASRGGTEAFF	TGCGCCAGCCGCGGCGGCACTGAAGCTTTCTTT
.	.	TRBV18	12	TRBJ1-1	CASSPNQVEAFF	TGTGCCAGCTCACCCAATCAGGTTGAAGCTTTCTTT
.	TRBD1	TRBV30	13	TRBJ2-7	CAWSVTGTYEQYF	TGTGCCTGGAGTGTGACAGGGACCTACGAGCAGTACTTC
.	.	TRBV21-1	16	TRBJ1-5	CASSKEEGRDDQPQHF	TGTGCCAGCAGCAAAGAGGAGGGGCGGGACGATCAGCCCCAGCATTTT
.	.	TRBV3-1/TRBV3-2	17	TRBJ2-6	CASSHPLSGSGANVLTF	TGTGCCAGCAGCCACCCCCTTTCGGGCTCTGGGGCCAACGTCCTGACTTTC